The clone carrying this T cell receptor (beta chain) was picked up many times. The antigen is unknown. Full-length variable regions came from constant-region reverse primers plus semi-nested Nested Universal Primer A PCR. In TCRdb, the 5' RACE reads were re-called with MiXCR into one record per CDR3 protein. The sample lists roughly 50,000 distinct CDR3 sequences, 17% seen once, with around 2% in the top ten. V lost 5 bases and J lost 2, with 9 bases in between. The length of the CDR3 is 13 residues. Germline values: CDR1 SGHTA, CDR2 FQGTGA. Regarding the study as a whole: Tumor memory CD4+ T cell TCR gene usage clustered with blood and lymph node memory CD4+ cells and lymph node naive CD4+ cells.

The rearrangement links TRBV7-3 to TRBJ2-5; D not resolved. The receptor comes from a female donor with breast cancer. Input material: naive CD4+ T cells sorted from blood. Subset reported: naive CD4+ T cells, CD4+CD45RA+CD25-. The CDR3 region has the DNA TGTGCCAGCAGCCGGACCTATCAAGAGACCCAGTACTTC. Its translation: CASSRTYQETQYF. The whole variable domain, remainder taken from reference TRBV7-3 and TRBJ2-5, is GAGVSQTPSNKVTEKGKYVELRCDPISGHTALYWYRQSLGQGPEFLIYFQGTGAADDSGLPNDRFFAVRPEGSVSTLKIQRTERGDSAVYLCASSRTYQETQYFGPGTRLLVL.